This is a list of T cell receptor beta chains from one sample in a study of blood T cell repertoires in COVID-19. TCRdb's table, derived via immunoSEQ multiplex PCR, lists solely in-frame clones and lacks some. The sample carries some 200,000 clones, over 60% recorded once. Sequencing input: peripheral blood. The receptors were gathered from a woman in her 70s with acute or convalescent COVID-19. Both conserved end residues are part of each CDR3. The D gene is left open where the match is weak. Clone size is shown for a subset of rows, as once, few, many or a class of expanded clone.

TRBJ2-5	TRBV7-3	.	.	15	CASSYQGGYQETQYF	TGTGCCAGCAGCTACCAGGGAGGCTATCAAGAGACCCAGTACTTC
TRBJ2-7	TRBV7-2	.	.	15	CASSLEISGGYEQYF	TGTGCCAGCAGCTTAGAGATCAGTGGAGGATACGAGCAGTACTTC
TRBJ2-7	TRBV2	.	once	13	CASSLPGPYEQYF	TGTGCCAGCTCCTTACCAGGGCCCTACGAGCAGTACTTC
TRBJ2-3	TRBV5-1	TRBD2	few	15	CASSREGGPTDTQYF	TGCGCCAGCAGCCGGGAGGGGGGGCCCACAGATACGCAGTATTTT
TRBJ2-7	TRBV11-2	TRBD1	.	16	CASSSRTGGRAYEQYF	TGTGCCAGCAGCTCCCGGACAGGGGGAAGGGCCTACGAGCAGTACTTC
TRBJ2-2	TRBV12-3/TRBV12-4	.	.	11	CASRGAGELFF	TGTGCCAGCAGGGGAGCCGGGGAGCTGTTTTTT
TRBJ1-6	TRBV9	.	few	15	CASSVEAGYNSPLHF	TGTGCCAGCAGCGTAGAGGCGGGCTATAATTCACCCCTCCACTTT
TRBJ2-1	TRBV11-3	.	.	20	CASSLEGSTYSSSSYNEQFF	TGTGCCAGCAGCTTAGAGGGCTCGACGTACTCCTCGAGCTCCTACAATGAGCAGTTCTTC
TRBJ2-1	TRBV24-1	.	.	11	CATQHFNEQFF	TGTGCCACCCAACATTTCAATGAGCAGTTCTTC
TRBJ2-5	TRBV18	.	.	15	CASSPPSRVEETQYF	TGTGCCAGCTCACCACCGAGCAGGGTGGAAGAGACCCAGTACTTC
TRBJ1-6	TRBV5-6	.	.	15	CASRKDRVQNSPLHF	TGTGCCAGCAGGAAAGACAGAGTCCAAAATTCACCCCTCCACTTT
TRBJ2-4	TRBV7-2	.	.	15	CASSLVDSFENIQYF	TGTGCCAGCAGCTTAGTCGACTCGTTCGAAAACATTCAGTACTTC
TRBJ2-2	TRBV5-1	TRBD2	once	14	CASSPREGSGELFF	TGCGCCAGCAGCCCCCGGGAGGGCTCCGGGGAGCTGTTTTTT
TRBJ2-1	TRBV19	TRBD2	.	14	CASSIQRGAGEQFF	TGTGCCAGTAGTATCCAGCGGGGGGCCGGGGAGCAGTTCTTC
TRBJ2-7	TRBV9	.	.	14	CASSEMTGGGEQYF	TGTGCCAGCAGCGAAATGACGGGGGGCGGAGAGCAGTACTTC
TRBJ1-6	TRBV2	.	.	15	CASSRGGSYNSPLHF	TGTGCCAGCAGCCGGGGGGGGAGCTATAATTCACCCCTCCACTTT
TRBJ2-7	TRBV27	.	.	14	CASMITWAAYEQYF	TGTGCCAGCATGATCACCTGGGCAGCCTACGAGCAGTACTTC
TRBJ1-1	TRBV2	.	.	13	CASKTEPNTEAFF	TGTGCCAGCAAGACTGAACCGAACACTGAAGCTTTCTTT
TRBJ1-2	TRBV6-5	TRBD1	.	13	CASRGQGVKGYTF	TGTGCCAGCAGAGGACAGGGAGTGAAGGGCTACACCTTC
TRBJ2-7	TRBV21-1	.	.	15	CASPTRTGPQGEQYF	TGTGCCAGTCCTACTAGGACAGGTCCCCAGGGGGAGCAGTACTTC
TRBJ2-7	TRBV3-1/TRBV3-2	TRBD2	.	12	CASSQEAGTRFF	TGTGCCAGCAGCCAAGAGGCCGGGACTAGATTCTTC
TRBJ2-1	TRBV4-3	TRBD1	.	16	CASSRGQGTEYNEQFF	TGCGCCAGCAGCCGCGGACAGGGAACGGAGTACAATGAGCAGTTCTTC
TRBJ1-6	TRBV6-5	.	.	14	CASSRDNRNSPLHF	TGTGCCAGCAGCCGGGACAATCGCAATTCACCCCTCCACTTT
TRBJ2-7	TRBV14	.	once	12	CASSRGSWEQYF	TGTGCCAGCAGCCGCGGATCATGGGAGCAGTACTTC
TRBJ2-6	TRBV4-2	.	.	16	CASSQDRGSGANVLTF	TGTGCCAGCAGCCAAGATCGGGGCTCTGGGGCCAACGTCCTGACTTTC
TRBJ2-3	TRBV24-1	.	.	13	CATSDLRRDTQYF	TGTGCCACCAGTGATTTGCGGAGGGATACGCAGTATTTT
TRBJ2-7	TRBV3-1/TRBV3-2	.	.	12	CASSQVPYEQYF	TGTGCCAGCAGCCAAGTCCCTTACGAGCAGTACTTC
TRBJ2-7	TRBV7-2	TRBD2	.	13	CASSPTSGYEQYF	TGTGCCAGCAGCCCAACTAGCGGCTACGAGCAGTACTTC
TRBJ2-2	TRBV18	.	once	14	CASSPSQSTGELFF	TGTGCCAGCTCACCCTCGCAGTCCACCGGGGAGCTGTTTTTT
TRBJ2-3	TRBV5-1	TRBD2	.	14	CASSSGGPGDTQYF	TGCGCCAGCTCCTCGGGGGGGCCCGGAGATACGCAGTATTTT
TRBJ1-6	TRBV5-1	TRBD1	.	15	CASSIDRGRNSPLHF	TGCGCCAGCAGCATAGACAGGGGGAGGAATTCACCCCTCCACTTT
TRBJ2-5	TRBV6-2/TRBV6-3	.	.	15	CASSTTGFARETQYF	TGTGCCAGCAGTACCACAGGGTTTGCGAGAGAGACCCAGTACTTC
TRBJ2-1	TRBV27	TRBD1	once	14	CASSLISGGNEQFF	TGTGCCAGCAGTTTAATCTCAGGGGGCAATGAGCAGTTCTTC
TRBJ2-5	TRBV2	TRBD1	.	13	CASRRTGPETQYF	TGTGCCAGCAGGAGGACAGGACCCGAGACCCAGTACTTC
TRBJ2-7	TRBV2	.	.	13	CASSGQTPREQYF	TGTGCCAGCAGTGGACAGACCCCGAGGGAGCAGTACTTC